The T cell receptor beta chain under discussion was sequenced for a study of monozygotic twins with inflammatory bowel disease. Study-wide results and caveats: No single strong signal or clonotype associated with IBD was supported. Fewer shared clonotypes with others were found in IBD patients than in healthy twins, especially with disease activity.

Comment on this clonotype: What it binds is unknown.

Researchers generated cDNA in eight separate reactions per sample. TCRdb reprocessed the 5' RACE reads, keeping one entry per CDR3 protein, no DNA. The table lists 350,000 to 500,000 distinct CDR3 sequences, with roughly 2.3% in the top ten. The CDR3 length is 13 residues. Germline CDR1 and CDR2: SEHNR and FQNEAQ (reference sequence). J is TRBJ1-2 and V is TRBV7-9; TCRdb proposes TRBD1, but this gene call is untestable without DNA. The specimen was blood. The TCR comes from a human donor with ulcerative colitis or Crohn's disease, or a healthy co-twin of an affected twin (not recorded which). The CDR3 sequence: CASSLAGQEGYTF.